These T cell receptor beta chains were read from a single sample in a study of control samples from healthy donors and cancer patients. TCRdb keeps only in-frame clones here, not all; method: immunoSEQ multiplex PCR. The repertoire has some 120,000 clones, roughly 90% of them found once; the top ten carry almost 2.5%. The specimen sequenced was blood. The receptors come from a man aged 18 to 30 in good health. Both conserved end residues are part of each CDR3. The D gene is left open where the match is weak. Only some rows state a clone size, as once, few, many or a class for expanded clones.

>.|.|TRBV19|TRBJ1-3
CASSKGGYGNTIYF
TGTGCCAGTAGTAAAGGGGGATACGGAAACACCATATATTTT
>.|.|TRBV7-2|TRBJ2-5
CASSFTGETQYF
TGTGCCAGCAGCTTCACTGGGGAGACCCAGTACTTC
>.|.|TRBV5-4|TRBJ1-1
CASSLGQTNTEAFF
TGTGCCAGCAGCTTGGGTCAGACGAACACTGAAGCTTTCTTT
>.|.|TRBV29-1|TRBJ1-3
CSVDGTSSGNTIYF
TGCAGCGTTGACGGGACTTCCTCTGGAAACACCATATATTTT
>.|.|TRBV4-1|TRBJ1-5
CASSQKAPQASGNQPQHF
TGCGCCAGCAGCCAAAAAGCCCCACAGGCCAGTGGCAATCAGCCCCAGCATTTT
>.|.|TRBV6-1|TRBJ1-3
CASSEWRGTGNTIYF
TGTGCCAGCAGTGAATGGCGGGGTACTGGAAACACCATATATTTT
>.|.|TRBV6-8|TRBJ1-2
CASSPGALNYGYTF
TGTGCCAGCAGTCCAGGGGCCTTAAACTATGGCTACACCTTC
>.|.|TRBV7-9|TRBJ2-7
CASSFWSLAGSYEQYF
TGTGCCAGCAGCTTTTGGTCCCTGGCAGGATCCTACGAGCAGTACTTC
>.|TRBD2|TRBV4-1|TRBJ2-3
CASSQDSGGAGDTQYF
TGCGCCAGCAGCCAAGATTCCGGGGGGGCGGGAGATACGCAGTATTTT
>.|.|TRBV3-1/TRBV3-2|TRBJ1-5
CASSQGLGNQPQHF
TGTGCCAGCAGCCAGGGGCTAGGGAATCAGCCCCAGCATTTT
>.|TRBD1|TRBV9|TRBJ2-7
CASSSGTGTEQYF
TGTGCCAGCAGCTCCGGGACAGGGACGGAGCAGTACTTC
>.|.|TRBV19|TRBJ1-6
CATKKYNDNSPLHF
TGTGCCACCAAGAAGTATAATGATAATTCACCCCTCCACTTT
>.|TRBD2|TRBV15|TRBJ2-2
CATSLAGGGTGELFF
TGTGCCACCAGCCTAGCGGGCGGAGGCACCGGGGAGCTGTTTTTT
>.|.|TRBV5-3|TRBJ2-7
CGAYEQYF
TGCGGGGCCTACGAGCAGTACTTC
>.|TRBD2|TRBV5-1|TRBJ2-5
CASSGLAGSQETQYF
TGCGCCAGTTCGGGACTAGCGGGTAGTCAAGAGACCCAGTACTTC
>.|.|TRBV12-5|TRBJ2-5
CASGLAGSPETQYF
TGTGCTAGTGGTTTGGCGGGAAGCCCAGAGACCCAGTACTTC
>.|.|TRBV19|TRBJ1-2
CASSSSSYGYTF
TGTGCCAGTAGTAGCAGCAGCTATGGCTACACCTTC
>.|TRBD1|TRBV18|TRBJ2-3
CASSPITGVTDTQYF
TGTGCCAGCTCACCCATAACAGGGGTCACAGATACGCAGTATTTT
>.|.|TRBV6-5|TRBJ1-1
CASSYSGDGGEAFF
TGTGCCAGCAGTTACTCGGGGGACGGCGGTGAAGCTTTCTTT
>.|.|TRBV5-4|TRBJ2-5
CASSYEIQETQYF
TGTGCCAGCAGCTACGAGATCCAAGAGACCCAGTACTTC
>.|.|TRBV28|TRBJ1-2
CASSKGGERNYGYTF
TGTGCCAGCAGCAAAGGGGGGGAAAGGAACTATGGCTACACCTTC
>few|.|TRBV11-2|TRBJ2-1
CASSPGAGYEQFF
TGTGCCAGCAGCCCGGGTGCGGGATATGAGCAGTTCTTC
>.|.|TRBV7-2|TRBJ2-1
CASSRTGTTYNEQFF
TGTGCCAGCAGCCGGACCGGTACCACCTACAATGAGCAGTTCTTC
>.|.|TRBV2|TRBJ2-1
CASRTAEQFF
TGTGCCAGCAGGACTGCAGAGCAGTTCTTC
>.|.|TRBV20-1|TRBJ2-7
CSASLLAHSYEQYF
TGCAGTGCTAGTTTGCTAGCGCACTCCTACGAGCAGTACTTC
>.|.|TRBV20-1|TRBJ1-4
CSASLGYGEKLFF
TGCAGTGCTAGTCTGGGGTACGGTGAAAAACTGTTTTTT
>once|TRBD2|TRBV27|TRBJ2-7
CASSPAGGLRNEQYF
TGTGCCAGCAGTCCGGCGGGGGGGCTTAGGAACGAGCAGTACTTC
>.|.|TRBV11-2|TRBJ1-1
CASSTIGEAFF
TGTGCCAGCAGCACTATTGGTGAAGCTTTCTTT
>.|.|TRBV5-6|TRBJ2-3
CASSLTADTQYF
TGTGCCAGCAGCCTAACAGCGGATACGCAGTATTTT
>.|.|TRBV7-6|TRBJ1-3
CASSFSAALLSGNTIYF
TGTGCCAGCAGCTTCTCGGCAGCCCTCCTCTCTGGAAACACCATATATTTT
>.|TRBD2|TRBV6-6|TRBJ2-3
CASSRNLAGEPDTQYF
TGTGCCAGCAGCCGAAACCTAGCGGGGGAGCCCGATACGCAGTATTTT